This paragraph reports one T cell receptor beta chain. It has no known antigen specificity. Base qualities are not provided; no much larger clone lies one nucleotide away. This entry comes from a study of blood T cell repertoires in COVID-19 (dated by TCRdb to 2020 to 2022). Context from the whole study: Samples covering the acute and convalescent phases of COVID-19 were provided by collaborators in the United States, Italy and Spain. Samples came from the ongoing ImmuneRACE study (first 160 participants) plus 1,254 subjects from 6 global collaborators. The repertoires were released in a freely available public database intended as a resource for research on the immune response to SARS-CoV-2. The prospective study material was composed of cDNA or gDNA derived from T cells, B-cell-depleted T cells, or PBMCs. Nearly every sample came with metadata listing a de-identified subject ID, COVID-19 status, age in years and sex. Where available, HLA class I and class II types were obtained from metadata supplied by the sample provider rather than from assay-based typing. Deeply sampled blood TCRbeta repertoires from subjects exposed to, actively infected with, or recovered from COVID-19 were included in the dataset.

TCRbeta CDR3 regions were amplified from genomic DNA by means of the immunoSEQ Assay, a bias-controlled multiplex PCR. The paper's data handling went like this. Nucleated cell counts per sample were estimated from amplification of reference gene primers within the assay. To quantify the absolute abundance of each unique TCRbeta CDR3 rearrangement, sequence reads were collapsed and filtered. For each sample, productive Simpson clonality was calculated as the square root of Simpson's diversity index across productive rearrangements. Held by TCRdb, this immuneACCESS table contains in-frame sequences only and omits some clones. Under half of the omission traces to an unresolved V gene where checked; the cause of the rest is unknown. V and J calls and clone size are given by that table; D and trimming were obtained from the DNA. The sample table contains approximately 96,000 clones; only one count was recorded for about 88% of them. Clones ranked in the top ten supply about 3% of the sample.

V is pared back by 4 bases and J by 3 bases, with 13 bases lying between the germline termini. The CDR3 has 15 amino acids, counting the end cysteine and phenylalanine. Just the 45-base CDR3 DNA is kept, in frame starting at base 1. Reading the germline V gene (reference sequence) gives CDR1 MNHEY and CDR2 SMNVEV. Each collaborating institution followed its own protocols to collect whole blood in K2EDTA tubes. For TCRbeta analysis, collaborators shipped samples in one of three forms: frozen whole blood, isolated PBMCs, or DNA extracted from either of those sample types. The investigation overall reported the following: How much clinical and demographic metadata was included differed by source and by participant, and the metadata was provided uncurated.

The chain links TRBV27 with TRBJ2-1; no D gene can be assigned with confidence. This receptor was taken from a woman older than 75 with acute or convalescent COVID-19. The material sequenced was peripheral blood. This receptor has the CDR3 CASSSQRNDYNEQFF. The DNA sequence is as follows: TGTGCCAGCAGTTCTCAGCGTAACGACTACAATGAGCAGTTCTTC.